The clone carrying this T cell receptor beta chain appeared a few times. Its specificity is not known. This entry comes from a study of T-cell reconstitution after alpha-beta-depleted transplantation in children. Unique molecular identifiers tagged the TCRbeta library. TCRdb fed the PCR reads into MiXCR, producing one record per CDR3 protein. The sample has hundreds of thousands of distinct CDR3 sequences, approximately 12% seen once. Overall study results and limits: It was newly produced T cells that mostly accounted for T-cell counts and diversity one year after transplant. Some patients' high day-60 TCRbeta diversity was attributed to recipient cells surviving conditioning. Reported findings indicate that, about two months after transplant, alpha-beta T cells came from several hundred expanded clones, which were derived from non-depleted graft cells.

The receptor was isolated from a male patient younger than 18 who had a stem cell transplant for acute myeloid leukemia, so the T cells may come from the graft donor. The sample here was PBMCs, mostly from graft donor cells, taken 360 days after TCRalphabeta/CD19-depleted stem cell transplant.

CDR3 sequence (DNA): TGTGCCAGCAGCCAAGAGCGGCAGGCTTATGGCTACACCTTC. It translates to CASSQERQAYGYTF. J is TRBJ1-2 and V is TRBV3-1, with D unclear. Trimming stripped 0 bases from V and 5 bases from J, with 10 bases between. CDR1 LGHDT and CDR2 YNNKEL come from the germline V gene (reference sequence). The CDR3 covers 14 residues.